These 18 T cell receptor beta chains share one sample of origin, sequenced in a study of T cell changes during pregnancy in multiple sclerosis (dated by TCRdb to between 2018 and 2021). Libraries came from the immunoSEQ multiplex PCR assay. TCRdb stores this immuneACCESS table with in-frame sequences only. Part of the clones is absent; in the studies checked, under half of the shortfall reflects unresolved V genes, and no reason is known for the rest. The sample yields roughly 77,000 clones; roughly 92% were counted once. Around 2% of the sample is in the top ten clones. The material sequenced was peripheral blood, taken in the second trimester of pregnancy. The source of these receptors is a female donor with multiple sclerosis, enrolled in a pregnancy study.

The chain combines TRBV7-8 with TRBJ1-6; 8 nucleotides match TRBD1. Germline V CDR1 and CDR2: SGHVS, FQNEAQ. The CDR3 totals 14 residues. Germline trimming cut 8 bases from V and 8 bases from J; bases unmatched to any gene: 8. The CDR3 reads CASVKDRGHSPLHF. In DNA form, the CDR3 reads TGTGCCAGCGTTAAAGACAGGGGTCATTCACCCCTCCACTTT.

CDR3 sequence: CASSPSLGDYEQYF. For the CDR3, the DNA is TGTGCCAGCTCACCGTCTCTAGGAGATTACGAGCAGTACTTC. The V call is TRBV18, the J call TRBJ2-7; D remains ambiguous. Germline V gives CDR1 KGHSH, CDR2 LQKENI. This CDR3 has 14 amino acids. V lost 3 bases to trimming and J lost 4 bases, with 13 bases between them.

This clone was found once. The chain recombines TRBV27 with TRBJ1-1; D is undetermined. Trimming stripped 3 bases from V and 4 bases from J, with 9 bases between. This CDR3 is built from 13 residues. Looked up from germline, CDR1 is MNHEY and CDR2 is SMNVEV (reference sequence). This CDR3 reads CASSFDESTEAFF. The CDR3 DNA reads as TGTGCCAGCAGTTTTGATGAGAGCACTGAAGCTTTCTTT.

This chain connects TRBV6-1 to TRBJ1-1; possibly TRBD1 for D (5 bases). The ends were cut back, 7 bases at V and 0 bases at J, with 9 bases in the middle. CDR1 MNHNS and CDR2 SASEGT come from the germline V gene. CDR3 length: 13 residues. The CDR3 sequence: CASTETVNTEAFF. As DNA, the CDR3 is TGTGCCAGCACCGAGACAGTGAACACTGAAGCTTTCTTT.

The V and J genes are TRBV29-1 and TRBJ2-5, with D tentatively TRBD2 (6 bases). V was pared by 2 bases and J by 4 bases, with 8 bases between. Per the germline V gene, CDR1 is SQVTM and CDR2 is ANQGSEA. CDR3 length equals 12 residues. The CDR3 region has the DNA TGCAGCGTTGAACAGGGAGGAGAGACCCAGTACTTC. Protein sequence: CSVEQGGETQYF.

The V and J genes are TRBV5-4 and TRBJ2-1, with D maybe TRBD2 (6 bases). Trimming stripped 2 bases from V and 10 bases from J, with 16 bases between. There are 14 residues in the CDR3. Germline V gene sequence: CDR1 SGHNT, CDR2 YYREEE (reference sequence). The CDR3 spells CASSLNREQNEQFF. CDR3 bases: TGTGCCAGCAGCTTAAATCGGGAGCAGAACGAGCAGTTCTTC.

The chain has TRBV19 and TRBJ2-7; TRBD2 agrees at 7 bases. The CDR3 is 16 amino acids. The germline gives CDR1 LNHDA, CDR2 SQIVND (reference sequence). After removal of 6 bases from V and 5 bases from J, the junction contained 16 bases not matched to a gene. The CDR3: CASSSPLRAGAHEQYF. The CDR3 coding sequence is TGTGCCAGTAGCTCCCCTCTTCGTGCGGGAGCCCACGAGCAGTACTTC.

This clone was detected once. CDR3 DNA sequence: TGTGCCAGCAGTCTACTAGGGACAGGGGACAATGAGCAGTTCTTC. This sequence encodes CASSLLGTGDNEQFF. J is TRBJ2-1 and V is TRBV28, with TRBD1 identical over 10 bases. With 5 bases clipped from V and 5 bases from J, the junction kept 6 bases outside the gene matches. This CDR3 has 15 residues. Germline V CDR1 and CDR2: MDHEN, SYDVKM.

The genes are TRBV11-2 and TRBJ2-1, with a tentative D call TRBD2 (5 bases). CDR3 length: 13 amino acids. Germline lookup yields CDR1 SGHAT and CDR2 FQNNGV. The V end lost 4 bases, the J end lost 10 bases, and 14 bases lay between the germline ends. CDR3 residues: CASSSSASLEQFF. For the CDR3, the DNA is TGTGCCAGCAGCTCGTCCGCTAGCTTGGAGCAGTTCTTC.

The chain joins TRBV9 to TRBJ2-2; possible D gene TRBD2, 7 bases. This CDR3 contains 14 residues. Trimming stripped 0 bases from V and 6 bases from J, with 9 bases between. Per the germline V gene, CDR1 is SGDLS and CDR2 is YYNGEE. The CDR3 bases are TGTGCCAGCAGCGTAGTAGGGGGGGCCGGGGAGCTGTTTTTT. Translated: CASSVVGGAGELFF.

The chain couples TRBV4-2 to TRBJ2-7, with 8 nucleotides matching TRBD1. CDR3 length equals 12 residues. After removal of 6 bases from V and 5 bases from J, the junction contained 3 bases not matched to a gene. The germline V gene encodes CDR1 LGHNA and CDR2 YNFKEQ. This chain's CDR3 is CASSRQGNEQYF. The CDR3, as DNA: TGTGCCAGCAGTCGACAGGGGAACGAGCAGTACTTC.

The chain has TRBV4-1 and TRBJ1-6, with D maybe TRBD1 (5 bases). Trimming took 2 bases from V and 8 from J, leaving 16 bases between them. Germline CDR1 reads MGHRA; CDR2 reads YSYEKL. CDR3 length: 16 amino acids. The CDR3: CASSQPIGTGDSPLHF. DNA for the CDR3: TGCGCCAGCAGCCAACCTATCGGGACTGGGGATTCACCCCTCCACTTT.

The chain couples TRBV6-5 to TRBJ1-3, with D hard to call. Trimming pared 10 bases from V and 4 bases from J, leaving 14 bases between. Germline CDR1 reads MNHEY; CDR2 reads SVGAGI. This CDR3 contains 13 residues. The CDR3 reads CATGDLYGNTIYF. The CDR3 nucleotides read TGTGCCACCGGGGATCTATACGGAAACACCATATATTTT.

Here the CDR3 DNA reads TGTGCCAGTAACAGGGGATCTCGCTATGGCTACACCTTC. Protein: CASNRGSRYGYTF. The chain recombines TRBV19 with TRBJ1-2; 7 bases are shared with TRBD1. Germline V lookup: CDR1 LNHDA, CDR2 SQIVND (reference sequence). Trimming cost V 7 bases and J 4 bases; bases outside gene matches: 6. This CDR3 spans 13 amino acids.

The CDR3 region is CAISDQGTHTEAFF. In nucleotides, the CDR3 is TGTGCCATCAGTGACCAGGGCACCCACACTGAAGCTTTCTTT. The J gene is TRBJ1-1, the V gene TRBV10-3, with D maybe TRBD1 (5 bases). Trimming stripped 3 bases from V and 3 bases from J, with 11 bases between. The CDR3 has 14 amino acids. Germline CDR1 and CDR2: ENHRY and SYGVKD.

The CDR3 bases are TGTGCCAGCAGCTTTGGGGCTAGCGGGGGGCGGCAAGAGACCCAGTACTTC. Translated, it gives CASSFGASGGRQETQYF. The chain employs TRBV9 and TRBJ2-5; TRBD2 matches at 11 bases. Trimming removed 4 bases from V and 2 bases from J; junction bases left unmatched: 10. Looked up from germline, CDR1 is SGDLS and CDR2 is YYNGEE. The CDR3 covers 17 residues.

This clone was recorded once. The chain recombines TRBV27 with TRBJ2-4, with 9 bases that match TRBD2. CDR3 length: 16 residues. CDR1 MNHEY and CDR2 SMNVEV come from the germline V gene (reference sequence). Germline trimming cut 4 bases from V and 6 bases from J; bases unmatched to any gene: 10. CDR3 loop: CASSSLAGGNGNIQYF. CDR3 in DNA: TGTGCCAGCAGTTCTTTGGCGGGGGGGAACGGAAACATTCAGTACTTC.

The gene calls are TRBV5-6 and TRBJ2-5, with D perhaps matching TRBD2 (6 bases). V dropped 2 bases and J dropped 0 bases, with 14 bases sitting between them. Germline CDR1 SGHDT, CDR2 YYEEEE. The CDR3 loop spans 16 amino acids. CDR3 nucleotides: TGTGCCAGCAGCTTTCGCGGGGAAGGGTACCAAGAGACCCAGTACTTC. Translation gives CASSFRGEGYQETQYF.